Reported below is one T cell receptor (beta chain). The data belong to a study of blood T cell repertoires in COVID-19. Study context: There were acute and convalescent COVID-19 samples, and they came from the United States, Italy and Spain. PBMCs, B-cell-depleted T cells, or T cells were the source of the cDNA or gDNA that made up the material.

CDR1 and CDR2 (germline): SGHNT, YYREEE (reference sequence). This CDR3 contains 14 residues. V lost 5 bases and J 5 bases, leaving 11 bases between the germline ends. Per the original methods: Amplified reference gene primers provided the basis for estimating nucleated cell counts. Clones were sequenced by immunoSEQ multiplex PCR, and TCRdb holds only the in-frame ones, with some missing. Clone size and the V and J calls come from that table; the DNA yielded D and trimming. This table has 120,000 to 150,000 clones, about four fifths appearing once. Material for sequencing was peripheral blood. The sequence derives from a human donor in a cohort sampled during active COVID-19. The gene calls are TRBV5-4 and TRBJ1-6; D perhaps matches TRBD1 (5 bases). The CDR3, as DNA: TGTGCCAGCAGTGGCCAGGGAAATAATTCACCCCTCCACTTT. Translated: CASSGQGNNSPLHF.